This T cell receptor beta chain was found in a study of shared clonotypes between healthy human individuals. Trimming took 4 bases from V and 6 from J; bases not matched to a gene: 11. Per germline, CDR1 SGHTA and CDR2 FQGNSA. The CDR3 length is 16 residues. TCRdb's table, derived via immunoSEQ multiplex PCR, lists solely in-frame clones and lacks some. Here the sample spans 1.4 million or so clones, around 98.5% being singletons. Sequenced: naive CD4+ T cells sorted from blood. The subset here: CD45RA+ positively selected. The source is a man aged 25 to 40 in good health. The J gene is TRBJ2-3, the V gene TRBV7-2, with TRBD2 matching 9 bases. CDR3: CASSSHQGLATDTQYF. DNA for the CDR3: TGTGCCAGCAGCTCCCACCAAGGACTAGCGACGGATACGCAGTATTTT.